This TCR beta chain was obtained from a study of cytomegalovirus exposure and HLA in healthy donors. On the study more broadly: Later, an analysis reported that the 110 or so validation repertoires had used the same platform as the roughly 700 first-cohort repertoires.

Remarks on this clone: Its antigen is currently unknown.

The repertoire was sequenced with immunoSEQ multiplex PCR; TCRdb's copy has only in-frame clones and lacks some. The sample contains 110,000 or so clones, roughly nine tenths of which appear only once. V lost 1 base, J lost 1 base, and 4 bases lay in between. The germline V gene has CDR1 MNHNS and CDR2 SASEGT. This CDR3 has 13 amino acids. Regarding the study as a whole: The dataset shows that most TCR sequences were rare, while some public TCRs occurred in many donors.

The TCR comes from a woman younger than 35 in good health and CMV-seropositive. The sequencing input was PBMCs. This chain joins TRBV6-1 and TRBJ2-5; D ambiguous. The CDR3 DNA is TGTGCCAGCAGTGAAGTTAGCCAAGAGACCCAGTACTTC. This codes for CASSEVSQETQYF.